A single TCR beta chain is shown here with its context. The data originate from a study of blood T cell repertoires in COVID-19. Turning to the study itself: Sources were T cells, B-cell-depleted T cells, or PBMCs; the material itself was cDNA or gDNA.

Produced via immunoSEQ multiplex PCR; TCRdb's table is partial and in-frame only. The sample records about 3,700 clones, more than 70% being singletons. The CDR3 loop spans 13 amino acids. Germline loops: CDR1 MNHNS, CDR2 SASEGT. The V and J ends lost 1 base and 7 bases respectively, with 8 bases between them. The receptor's source is a human donor in a cohort sampled during active COVID-19. The genes are TRBV6-1 and TRBJ2-1, with D unclear. Sequenced: peripheral blood. In DNA, the CDR3 is TGTGCCAGCAGTGAAGACGAGGCGAATGAGCAGTTCTTC. Translating it yields CASSEDEANEQFF.